This T cell receptor beta chain was documented in a study of blood T cells in healthy people across ages. General observations from the study: Long-lived and aged donors differed, with more naive CD4+ cells and higher diversity in the long-lived.

Each sample gave at least 7 million isolated PBMCs. V was pared by 3 bases and J by 4 bases, with 15 bases between. This CDR3 contains 14 residues. Germline V CDR1 and CDR2: DFQATT, SNEGSKA (reference sequence). This clonotype was picked up a small number of times. Its cognate antigen is unknown. With a J-beta primer mix and a sample-barcoded 5' primer, a second PCR ran 7 to 11 cycles. Each CDR3 protein is one row after TCRdb ran MiXCR on the 5' RACE reads. The data contain under 2,000,000 distinct CDR3 sequences, roughly 50% of them singletons. The chain uses TRBV20-1 and TRBJ2-5; D may be TRBD1 or TRBD2 (6 bases each). Sequencing was carried out using blood. The TCR sequence derives from a woman between 40 and 50 years old in good health. The DNA for the CDR3 is TGCAGTGCTAGCAAGGCTACGGGGGCAGAGACCCAGTACTTC. Translation gives CSASKATGAETQYF.